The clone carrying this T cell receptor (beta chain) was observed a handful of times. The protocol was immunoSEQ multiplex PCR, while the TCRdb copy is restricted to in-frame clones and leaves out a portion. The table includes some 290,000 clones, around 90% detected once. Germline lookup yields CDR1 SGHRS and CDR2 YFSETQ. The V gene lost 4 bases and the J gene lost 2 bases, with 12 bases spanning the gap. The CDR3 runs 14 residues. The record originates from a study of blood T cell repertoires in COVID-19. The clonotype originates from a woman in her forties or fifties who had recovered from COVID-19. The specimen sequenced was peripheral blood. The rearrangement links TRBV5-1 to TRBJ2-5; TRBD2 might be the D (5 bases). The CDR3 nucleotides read TGCGCCAGCAGCCCGGGGAGCTCTCAAGAGACCCAGTACTTC. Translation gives CASSPGSSQETQYF.